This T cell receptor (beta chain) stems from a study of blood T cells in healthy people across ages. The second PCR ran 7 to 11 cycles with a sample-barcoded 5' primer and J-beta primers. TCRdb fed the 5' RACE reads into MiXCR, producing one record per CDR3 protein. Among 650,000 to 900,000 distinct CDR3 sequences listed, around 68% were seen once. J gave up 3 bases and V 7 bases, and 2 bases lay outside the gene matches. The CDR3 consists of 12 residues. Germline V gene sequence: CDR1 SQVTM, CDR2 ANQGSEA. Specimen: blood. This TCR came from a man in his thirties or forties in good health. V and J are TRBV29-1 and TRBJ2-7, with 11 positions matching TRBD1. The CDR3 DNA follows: TGCAGCGCAGGGACAGGGGGCTACGAGCAGTACTTC. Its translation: CSAGTGGYEQYF.